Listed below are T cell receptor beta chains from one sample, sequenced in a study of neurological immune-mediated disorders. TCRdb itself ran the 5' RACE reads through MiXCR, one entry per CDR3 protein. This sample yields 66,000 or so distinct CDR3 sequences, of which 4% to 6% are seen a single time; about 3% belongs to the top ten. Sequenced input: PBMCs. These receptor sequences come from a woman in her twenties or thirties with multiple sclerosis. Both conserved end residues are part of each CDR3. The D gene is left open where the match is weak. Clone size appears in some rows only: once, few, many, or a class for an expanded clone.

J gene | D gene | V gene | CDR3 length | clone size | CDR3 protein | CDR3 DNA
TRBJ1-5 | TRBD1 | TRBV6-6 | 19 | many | CASSSRTGEVIISNQPQHF | TGTGCCAGCAGTTCCCGGACAGGAGAAGTAATAATTAGCAATCAGCCCCAGCATTTT
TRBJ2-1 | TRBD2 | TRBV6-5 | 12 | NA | CATYGGYNEQFF | TGTGCCACCTACGGGGGGTACAATGAGCAGTTCTTC
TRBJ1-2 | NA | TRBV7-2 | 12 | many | CASSLVQEGYTF | TGTGCCAGCAGCTTAGTACAGGAGGGCTACACCTTC
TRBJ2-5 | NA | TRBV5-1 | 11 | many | CASSFWETQYF | TGCGCCAGCAGCTTTTGGGAGACCCAGTACTTC
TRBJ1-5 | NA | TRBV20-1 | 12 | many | CSARDGYQPQHF | TGCAGTGCTAGGGACGGTTATCAGCCCCAGCATTTT
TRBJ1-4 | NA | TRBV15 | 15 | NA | CATSRERKSTGKLFF | TGTGCCACCAGCAGAGAGAGAAAGAGCACAGGAAAACTGTTTTTT
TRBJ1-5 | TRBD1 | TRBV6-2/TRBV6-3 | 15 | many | CASSLTGDSNQPQHF | TGTGCCAGCAGTTTGACAGGGGATAGCAATCAGCCCCAGCATTTT
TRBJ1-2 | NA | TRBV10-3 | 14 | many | CAISDGQLGRGYTF | TGTGCCATCAGTGATGGACAGCTGGGAAGAGGCTACACCTTC
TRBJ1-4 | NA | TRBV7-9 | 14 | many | CASSLGHPIEKLFF | TGTGCCAGCAGCTTGGGACACCCGATTGAAAAACTGTTTTTT
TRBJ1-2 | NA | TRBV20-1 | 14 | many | CSARDPRQNYGYTF | TGCAGTGCTAGAGATCCACGACAGAACTATGGCTACACCTTC
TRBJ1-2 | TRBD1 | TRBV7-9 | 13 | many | CASSSQGIAGYTF | TGTGCCAGCAGCTCACAGGGGATAGCTGGCTACACCTTC
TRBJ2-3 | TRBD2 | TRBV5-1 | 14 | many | CASSAGTSADTQYF | TGCGCCAGCAGCGCCGGGACTAGCGCTGATACGCAGTATTTT
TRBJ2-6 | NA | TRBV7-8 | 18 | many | CASSKRGLDLSGANVLTF | TGTGCCAGCAGCAAGCGCGGCTTAGACCTCTCTGGGGCCAACGTCCTGACTTTC
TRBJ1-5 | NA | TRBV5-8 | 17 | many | CASSLHRERGDSQPQHF | TGTGCCAGCAGCTTGCATCGGGAGAGAGGCGACAGTCAGCCCCAGCATTTT
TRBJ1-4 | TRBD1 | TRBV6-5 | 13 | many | CASSDRGGEKLFF | TGTGCCAGCAGCGACAGGGGAGGCGAAAAACTGTTTTTT
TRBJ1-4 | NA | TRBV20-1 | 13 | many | CSARLQNNEKLFF | TGCAGTGCTAGATTGCAGAATAATGAAAAACTGTTTTTT
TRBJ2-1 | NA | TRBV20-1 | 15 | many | CSAHEGRGSYNEQFF | TGCAGTGCTCACGAGGGCAGGGGATCCTACAATGAGCAGTTCTTC
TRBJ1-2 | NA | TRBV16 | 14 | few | CASSQSNPGYGYTF | TGTGCCAGCAGCCAATCGAACCCCGGATATGGCTACACCTTC
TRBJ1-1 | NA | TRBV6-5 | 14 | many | CASSSHQKGTEAFF | TGTGCCAGCAGTTCACACCAGAAAGGTACTGAAGCTTTCTTT
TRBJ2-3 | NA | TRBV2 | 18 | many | CASSETPSGTDFSATQYF | TGTGCCAGCAGTGAAACACCCTCCGGGACGGATTTTTCGGCGACGCAGTATTTT
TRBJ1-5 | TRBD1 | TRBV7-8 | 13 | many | CASSSDRGQPQHF | TGTGCCAGCAGCTCGGACAGGGGTCAGCCCCAGCATTTT
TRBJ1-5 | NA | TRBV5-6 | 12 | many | CASSRQDQPQNF | TGTGCCAGCAGCAGACAGGATCAGCCCCAGAATTTT
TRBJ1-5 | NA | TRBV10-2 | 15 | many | CASSDQGRLNQPQHF | TGCGCCAGCAGTGACCAAGGACGGCTTAATCAGCCCCAGCATTTT
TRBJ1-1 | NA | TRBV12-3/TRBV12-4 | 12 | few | CASRTTGTEAFF | TGTGCCAGCAGAACGACAGGCACTGAAGCTTTCTTT
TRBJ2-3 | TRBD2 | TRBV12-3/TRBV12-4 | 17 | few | CASSFPSAGYYTDTQYF | TGTGCCAGCAGTTTTCCATCAGCGGGGTACTACACAGATACGCAGTATTTT
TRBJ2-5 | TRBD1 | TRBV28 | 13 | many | CASSQGAQETQYF | TGTGCCAGCAGTCAGGGGGCACAAGAGACCCAGTACTTC
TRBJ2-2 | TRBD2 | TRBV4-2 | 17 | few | CASTSGSGGAGTGELFF | TGTGCCAGCACGAGCGGTAGCGGGGGGGCGGGCACCGGGGAGCTGTTTTTT
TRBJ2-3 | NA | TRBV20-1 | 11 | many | CSAQRADTQYF | TGCAGTGCTCAGCGGGCAGATACGCAGTATTTT
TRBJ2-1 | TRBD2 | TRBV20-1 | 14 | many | CSASTSGGYGEQFF | TGCAGTGCGTCGACTAGCGGGGGGTACGGTGAGCAGTTCTTC
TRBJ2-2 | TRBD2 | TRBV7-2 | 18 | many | CASSLVRLAGGNTGELFF | TGTGCCAGCAGCTTAGTTCGACTAGCGGGGGGGAACACCGGGGAGCTGTTTTTT